The rows below give T cell receptor beta chains drawn from one sample of a study of blood T cell repertoires in COVID-19. Measured with immunoSEQ multiplex PCR; TCRdb has only the in-frame clones, and not every one. The data contain some 99,000 clones, 75% to 85% of them singletons. The sample was peripheral blood. The source is a man aged 65 to 79 with acute or convalescent COVID-19. CDR3s include the opening cysteine and the closing phenylalanine or tryptophan. D genes are given only for firm matches.

>TRBV19|.|TRBJ2-6
CASRRRDIASSGANVLTF
>TRBV6-2/TRBV6-3|TRBD2|TRBJ2-5
CASSLGLAGGGTQYF
>TRBV2|TRBD2|TRBJ2-1
CASSEVRGTSGSITRFF
>TRBV30|.|TRBJ1-2
CASPTLRIANYGYTF
>TRBV9|.|TRBJ2-7
CASSAGYEQYF
>TRBV15|TRBD2|TRBJ2-2
CATSRGPGGSTGELFF
>TRBV18|TRBD1|TRBJ2-3
CASSPRRQGVTDTQYF
>TRBV12-5|TRBD1|TRBJ1-1
CASGSTGENTEAFF
>TRBV28|.|TRBJ1-1
CASSLRPSETEAFF
>TRBV4-3|TRBD2|TRBJ2-3
CASSQALLAGGFTDTQYF
>TRBV3-1/TRBV3-2|TRBD2|TRBJ2-7
CASSQGGLAGVGEQYF
>TRBV4-3|TRBD2|TRBJ2-7
CASSQAFSSGASSYEQYF
>TRBV23-1|TRBD1|TRBJ1-2
CASSQSDREDYGYTF
>TRBV4-1|.|TRBJ2-4
CASSQWDRGTVNIQYF
>TRBV5-1|.|TRBJ2-5
CASSLAPNQETQYF
>TRBV15|.|TRBJ2-1
CATSREGGVNYNEQFF
>TRBV28|.|TRBJ2-4
CASTKRDFKNIQYF
>TRBV28|TRBD1|TRBJ1-4
CASSSGTGVTNEKLFF
>TRBV27|TRBD2|TRBJ2-7
CASSFSGGAGEQYF
>TRBV9|TRBD2|TRBJ2-1
CASSRGGSSSGSNEQFF
>TRBV30|TRBD2|TRBJ2-7
CAWSPGGSGRSEQYF
>TRBV7-2|.|TRBJ1-2
CASSLAAGQQDYGYTF
>TRBV28|TRBD1|TRBJ1-5
CASSLVGQGNNQPQHF
>TRBV5-8|TRBD1|TRBJ2-1
CASGDRGSSYNEQFF
>TRBV7-9|.|TRBJ2-1
CASSLVRGGLSSYNEQFF
>TRBV19|.|TRBJ1-4
CASIFRDRGIRPDEKLFF
>TRBV6-2/TRBV6-3|TRBD1|TRBJ2-7
CASSSPRDRASYEQYF
>TRBV18|TRBD2|TRBJ2-2
CASSPRVAGDTGELFF
>TRBV4-3|TRBD2|TRBJ2-1
CASSSLAGANNEQFF
>TRBV27|TRBD2|TRBJ2-2
CASRPAGENTGELFF
>TRBV4-2|TRBD2|TRBJ2-5
CASSPRLAGGPGQETQYF
>TRBV11-2|TRBD2|TRBJ2-7
CASSPRPSSSGLGYEQYF
>TRBV7-8|TRBD1|TRBJ1-5
CASSLEDRGYQPQHF
>TRBV28|.|TRBJ2-1
CASSFGDFGNGGRNEQFF
>TRBV30|.|TRBJ1-6
CAWRVGGSSYNSPLHF
>TRBV5-1|TRBD1|TRBJ2-3
CASSIAGGADTQYF
>TRBV27|.|TRBJ1-2
CASSLYGNYGYTF
>TRBV5-1|TRBD2|TRBJ2-7
CASHDRASGRYEQYF
>TRBV6-5|.|TRBJ1-5
CASSYLPPGQNRAQHF
>TRBV19|TRBD2|TRBJ2-2
CASIPQGTSGTGELFF
>TRBV7-2|.|TRBJ2-5
CASSYQQGDGETQYF
>TRBV9|TRBD2|TRBJ2-1
CASSEALAGGRNNEQFF
>TRBV28|TRBD1|TRBJ2-5
CASSFIPGQGGETQYF
>TRBV7-6|.|TRBJ2-1
CASSPRGGSYNEQFF
>TRBV28|.|TRBJ2-7
CASSLLGGGRYF
>TRBV4-2|.|TRBJ1-6
CASSQQSSPQPLHF
>TRBV6-1|TRBD1|TRBJ1-5
CASSEKGRGRDQPQHF
>TRBV20-1|TRBD2|TRBJ2-7
CSAGEGVEQYF
>TRBV29-1|TRBD1|TRBJ1-4
CSVGTASNEKLFF